A single sample is the source of the 7 T cell receptor beta chains below, sequenced in a study of T-cell memory formation after mild COVID-19. TCRdb re-derived calls from the 5' RACE reads in MiXCR, one entry per CDR3 protein. The sample has around 300,000 distinct CDR3 sequences, less than 20% seen once. Sequencing was done on a sample of PBMCs or a T cell subset sorted from them (not recorded which). Receptors were obtained from a man aged 18 to 30 who had mild COVID-19 (a few samples of this study predate the infection). Cell type and time point are not known.

This clonotype has more than one count but fewer than ten. The chain recombines TRBV19 with TRBJ1-1, with a tentative D call TRBD1 (5 bases). This CDR3 spans 15 amino acids. The ends were cut back, 5 bases at V and 0 bases at J, with 13 bases in the middle. Per germline, CDR1 LNHDA and CDR2 SQIVND (reference sequence). CDR3 DNA: TGTGCCAGTAGTGGACCCGGGACGGTGAACACTGAAGCTTTCTTT. Amino acids: CASSGPGTVNTEAFF.

This chain's CDR3 is CASSLSSVQETQYF. Written as DNA, the CDR3 is TGCGCCAGCAGCTTGAGTTCTGTCCAAGAGACCCAGTACTTC. The chain combines TRBV5-1 with TRBJ2-5, with unresolved D. CDR1 is SGHRS and CDR2 is YFSETQ in the germline V gene. This CDR3 region has 14 residues. Trimming cost V 1 base and J 1 base, with 8 bases left between them.

This clonotype was counted once. The chain has TRBV20-1 and TRBJ1-2; the match to TRBD1 covers 7 bases. CDR1 is DFQATT, CDR2 SNEGSKA, per germline (reference sequence). This CDR3 spans 15 amino acids. After removal of 6 bases from V and 8 bases from J, the junction contained 18 bases not matched to a gene. CDR3 bases: TGCAGTGCGCAACCTTTTCACAGGGGACTGGGGGGCTACACCTTC. Amino acids: CSAQPFHRGLGGYTF.

The V and J genes are TRBV4-1 and TRBJ2-2; D ambiguous. The germline V gene has CDR1 MGHRA and CDR2 YSYEKL. The CDR3 sequence is 15 residues long. V was pared by 2 bases and J by 1 base, with 8 bases between. The CDR3 DNA follows: TGCGCCAGCAGCCAAAAAAGGGTGAACACCGGGGAGCTGTTTTTT. Residues: CASSQKRVNTGELFF.

This clonotype has just a few counts. V is TRBV7-3 and J is TRBJ2-2, with 13 bases that match TRBD2. There are 15 residues in the CDR3. The ends lost 5 bases at V and 6 bases at J; junction bases unmatched: 3. Germline CDR1 is SGHTA and CDR2 is FQGTGA. CDR3 residues: CASSTTSGGSGELFF. The CDR3 region has the DNA TGTGCCAGCAGCACGACTAGCGGGGGGTCCGGGGAGCTGTTTTTT. The complete variable domain, with remaining parts taken from reference TRBV7-3 and TRBJ2-2, reads GAGVSQTPSNKVTEKGKYVELRCDPISGHTALYWYRQSLGQGPEFLIYFQGTGAADDSGLPNDRFFAVRPEGSVSTLKIQRTERGDSAVYLCASSTTSGGSGELFFGEGSRLTVL.

The CDR3 loop is CASSPGQGSRGTQYF. The CDR3 DNA reads as TGCGCCAGCAGCCCGGGACAGGGAAGCCGGGGTACGCAGTATTTT. V gene TRBV4-3 combines with J gene TRBJ2-3; 9 bases map to TRBD1. The CDR3 extends over 15 amino acids. Trimming took 4 bases from V and 8 from J; bases not matched to a gene: 10. CDR1 is LGHNA and CDR2 is YSLEER in the germline V gene.

The chain employs TRBV5-1 and TRBJ2-2; D unclear. The V and J ends lost 4 bases and 0 bases respectively, with 22 bases between them. This CDR3 has 19 amino acids. CDR1 and CDR2 from the germline V gene are SGHRS and YFSETQ. CDR3 residues: CASSPGVGTLSPNTGELFF. CDR3 sequence (DNA): TGCGCCAGCAGCCCTGGGGTGGGCACCCTAAGCCCGAACACCGGGGAGCTGTTTTTT.